The 8 T cell receptor beta chains below were found in one sample sequenced in a study of T cell repertoires in cytomegalovirus infection. One entry per CDR3 protein results from TCRdb running MiXCR on the reads. The table shows around 280,000 distinct CDR3 sequences, with around 10% occurring only once. The specimen was PBMCs. The source is a human donor in good health (CMV status not recorded). Some clones in this sample may be carry-over from other donors' samples.

In its sample, this clonotype was seen a few times. J is TRBJ2-2 and V is TRBV6-2 or TRBV6-3, with D tentatively TRBD1 (5 bases). CDR1 and CDR2 from the germline V gene are MNHEY and SVGEGT. There are 16 residues in the CDR3. V lost 7 bases and J 1 base, leaving 16 bases between the germline ends. The chain's CDR3 is CASTSLGRVNTGELFF. CDR3 bases: TGTGCCAGCACCTCCCTGGGCAGGGTGAACACCGGGGAGCTGTTTTTT.

This clonotype was detected ten times or more. The chain combines TRBV20-1 with TRBJ2-5; 8 bases are shared with TRBD2. The CDR3 extends over 16 amino acids. The germline V gene encodes CDR1 DFQATT and CDR2 SNEGSKA (reference sequence). V lost 0 bases to trimming and J lost 5 bases; unmatched junction nucleotides: 11. The CDR3 sequence: CSARDLTSGGGETQYF. The CDR3 nucleotides are TGCAGTGCTAGAGATCTCACCAGCGGGGGTGGGGAGACCCAGTACTTC.

The chain couples TRBV20-1 to TRBJ1-4; D is unclear. The germline V gene has CDR1 DFQATT and CDR2 SNEGSKA (reference sequence). The V end was cut by 5 bases, the J end by 0 bases, with 10 bases between. CDR3 length: 14 amino acids. DNA for the CDR3: TGCAGTGCTCCCCCCCCGACAACTAATGAAAAACTGTTTTTT. It is translated as CSAPPPTTNEKLFF.

This chain links TRBV18 with TRBJ2-6; D is uncertain. Germline CDR1 KGHSH, CDR2 LQKENI. The ends were cut back, 2 bases at V and 4 bases at J, with 6 bases in the middle. The CDR3 totals 14 residues. The CDR3 DNA is TGTGCCAGCTCACCAGGAACCGGGGCCAACGTCCTGACTTTC. As protein: CASSPGTGANVLTF. The entire variable domain, with the rest obtained from reference TRBV18 and TRBJ2-6, is as follows: NAGVMQNPRHLVRRRGQEARLRCSPMKGHSHVYWYRQLPEEGLKFMVYLQKENIIDESGMPKERFSAEFPKEGPSILRIQQVVRGDSAAYFCASSPGTGANVLTFGAGSRLTVL.

This clonotype has more than one count but fewer than ten. The chain is built from TRBV6-6 and TRBJ2-3, with D hard to call. CDR1 MNHNY and CDR2 SVGAGI come from the germline V gene (reference sequence). V lost 2 bases, J lost 4 bases, and 13 bases lay in between. This CDR3 region has 15 residues. The CDR3 loop reads CASSYIGLDADTQYF. As DNA, the CDR3 is TGTGCCAGCAGTTACATAGGGCTAGATGCAGATACGCAGTATTTT.

This clonotype was found a few times. The rearrangement links TRBV4-2 to TRBJ1-1, with TRBD1 as a possible D gene (6 bases). Germline lookup yields CDR1 LGHNA and CDR2 YNFKEQ. Trimming pared 0 bases from V and 5 bases from J, leaving 10 bases between. The CDR3 extends over 14 amino acids. DNA for the CDR3: TGTGCCAGCAGCCAAGAAACAGGGTGGACTGAAGCTTTCTTT. This codes for CASSQETGWTEAFF.

In its sample, this clonotype was seen once. This may be a read error, as it is one base from a much larger clone. J is TRBJ2-2 and V is TRBV10-3; 8 positions match TRBD1. Per germline, CDR1 ENHRY and CDR2 SYGVKD. The CDR3 extends over 15 amino acids. V shed 5 bases, J shed 0 bases, and the junction held 2 bases outside the gene matches. The CDR3 region is CAISPGQANTGELFF. CDR3 DNA: TGTGCCATCAGTCCGGGACAGGCGAACACCGGGGAGCTGTTTTTT.

This clonotype appeared a few times. The chain links TRBV5-1 to TRBJ1-4; D is perhaps TRBD1 (6 bases). Germline V gene sequence: CDR1 SGHRS, CDR2 YFSETQ. V was pared by 4 bases and J by 8 bases, with 18 bases between. The CDR3 loop spans 15 amino acids. CDR3: CASSAHRALDEKLFF. In DNA form, the CDR3 reads TGCGCCAGCAGCGCCCACAGGGCCCTTGACGAAAAACTGTTTTTT.